The table lists the clone carrying this TCR beta chain with a count of one. The V gene's germline CDR1 is LGHNA and CDR2 YNFKEQ. This CDR3 contains 13 residues. Trimming removed 4 bases at V and 8 bases at J, with 13 bases between. The data derive from a study of blood T cell repertoires in COVID-19. Study-level information: The United States, Italy and Spain supplied acute and convalescent COVID-19 samples.

Authors' methods: Estimation of nucleated cell counts relied on the amplification of reference gene primers. Using immunoSEQ multiplex PCR, the repertoire was profiled, and TCRdb retains in-frame clones only, with some absent. That table supplies the V and J calls and clone size; D and trimming were determined from the DNA. The sample holds about 250,000 clones; roughly 80% are singletons and the top ten take 15% to 19%. This TCR came from a person aged 70 to 85 with COVID-19, enrolled during active disease. Material: peripheral blood. V gene TRBV4-2 combines with J gene TRBJ2-3; tentative D call: TRBD2 (6 bases). The CDR3 DNA is TGTGCCAGCAGCCCCCTCGCCGGGGGTACGCAGTATTTT. This codes for CASSPLAGGTQYF.